The 3 T cell receptor beta chains listed next were all sequenced from one sample in a study of T cell responses to AZD1222 COVID-19 vaccine. Some clones are missing from TCRdb's copy, which holds only in-frame ones; the method was immunoSEQ multiplex PCR. The sample has about 78,000 clones; about 90% are singletons. The sequencing here drew on peripheral blood, taken on day 0 of AZD1222 vaccination. These receptors originate from an adult in good health.

The V and J genes are TRBV7-6 and TRBJ2-7; TRBD2 matches 9 bases. The CDR3 sequence is 15 residues long. Germline V CDR1 and CDR2: SGHVS, FNYEAQ. After removal of 4 bases from V and 6 bases from J, the junction contained 10 bases not matched to a gene. DNA of the CDR3: TGTGCCAGCAGCTCCGGAATTAGCGGGAGTGGCGAGCAGTACTTC. This translates into CASSSGISGSGEQYF.

V usage is TRBV6-2 or TRBV6-3 and J usage is TRBJ1-6; D gene uncertain. The germline V and J ends were trimmed by 6 bases and 7 bases, with 10 bases remaining between them. The CDR3 has 13 residues. Germline-derived CDR1 and CDR2 are MNHEY and SVGEGT. The CDR3 DNA follows: TGTGCCAGCAGCCCCGGACGGAATTCACCCCTCCACTTT. Protein product: CASSPGRNSPLHF.

The genes are TRBV7-3 and TRBJ2-1, with D perhaps matching TRBD1 or TRBD2 (7 bases each). CDR1 SGHTA and CDR2 FQGTGA come from the germline V gene. The CDR3 runs to 16 residues. V was cut by 0 bases and J by 6 bases, with 15 bases left in between. CDR3 residues: CASSLTHQGEGNEQFF. CDR3 in DNA: TGTGCCAGCAGCTTAACCCACCAGGGGGAGGGCAATGAGCAGTTCTTC.